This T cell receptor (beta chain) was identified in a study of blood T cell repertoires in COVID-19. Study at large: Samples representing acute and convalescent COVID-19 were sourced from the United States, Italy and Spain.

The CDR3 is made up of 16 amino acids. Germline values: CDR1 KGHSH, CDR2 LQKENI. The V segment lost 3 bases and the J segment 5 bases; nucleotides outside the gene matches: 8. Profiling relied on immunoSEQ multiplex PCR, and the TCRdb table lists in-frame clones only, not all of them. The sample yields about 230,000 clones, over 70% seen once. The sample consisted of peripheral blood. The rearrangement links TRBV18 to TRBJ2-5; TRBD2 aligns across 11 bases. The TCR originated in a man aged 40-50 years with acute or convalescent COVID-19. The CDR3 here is CASSPAGLAARETQYF. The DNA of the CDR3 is TGTGCCAGCTCACCGGCGGGACTAGCGGCCCGCGAGACCCAGTACTTC.